Shown below are 26 T cell receptor beta chains from a single sample sequenced in a study of immune evolution from preneoplasia to lung adenocarcinoma (dated by TCRdb to the early 2020s). The library was built by means of the immunoSEQ multiplex PCR assay. TCRdb re-hosts the immuneACCESS table, in-frame sequences only. Its copies lack some clones; in the studies checked, an unresolved V gene accounts for under half of them, and the cause for the rest is not known. For this sample the table gives several thousand clones, of which roughly 48% were detected only once. The ten biggest clones cover less than 25% of the sample. The sequenced material came from FFPE normal lung tissue adjacent to the tumor. The receptors derive from a person aged 45 to 59 with lung adenocarcinoma.

The chain couples TRBV10-3 to TRBJ1-2; no reliable D call. V was trimmed by 0 bases and J by 8 bases, leaving 4 bases between them. Germline V gene sequence: CDR1 ENHRY, CDR2 SYGVKD. The CDR3 sequence is 11 residues long. CDR3 DNA: TGTGCCATCAGTGAGTCAGGAGGCTACACCTTC. This gives the protein CAISESGGYTF.

CDR3 protein: CSVLGGGGSEAFF. CDR3 DNA: TGCAGCGTTTTGGGAGGGGGCGGATCTGAAGCTTTCTTT. J is TRBJ1-1 and V is TRBV29-1; 7 bases map to TRBD1. Looked up from germline, CDR1 is SQVTM and CDR2 is ANQGSEA. V lost 5 bases, J lost 6 bases, and 9 bases stayed unmatched. There are 13 residues in the CDR3.

The V and J genes are TRBV19 and TRBJ2-1; 8 positions match TRBD2. Germline CDR1 is LNHDA and CDR2 is SQIVND (reference sequence). V shed 4 bases and J 6 bases; nucleotides not matched to a gene: 8. This CDR3 has 15 residues. CDR3: CASSKSGSGLNEQFF. The DNA for the CDR3 is TGTGCCAGTAGTAAGAGCGGGAGTGGCCTCAATGAGCAGTTCTTC.

In this sample, this clone turned up a few times. This chain uses TRBV7-9 with TRBJ2-1; 8 bases are a match to TRBD1. Germline trimming cut 5 bases from V and 9 bases from J; bases unmatched to any gene: 12. CDR1 and CDR2 from the germline V gene are SEHNR and FQNEAQ (reference sequence). This CDR3 is 15 amino acids long. Here the CDR3 reads CASSRVLDRAGEQFF. The CDR3 region has the DNA TGTGCCAGCAGCCGAGTATTGGACAGGGCCGGTGAGCAGTTCTTC.

This rearrangement joins TRBV7-2 to TRBJ1-2; TRBD1 is a possible D gene (5 bases). Germline V gene sequence: CDR1 SGHTA, CDR2 FQGNSA. V was clipped by 3 bases and J by 8 bases, with 22 bases between them. The CDR3 runs to 16 residues. CDR3 coding DNA: TGTGCCAGCAGCTTCACCAGCGGCGGGGACCCGGACGGCTACACCTTC. Translated, it gives CASSFTSGGDPDGYTF.

The gene calls are TRBV29-1 and TRBJ1-1; possibly TRBD1 for D (6 bases). This CDR3 is built from 12 residues. The germline V gene has CDR1 SQVTM and CDR2 ANQGSEA. Between the trimmed V and J ends, which lost 6 bases and 6 bases, there was a span of 14 bases. CDR3 region: CSVNVQGPEAFF. Here the CDR3 DNA reads TGCAGCGTCAACGTACAGGGTCCTGAAGCTTTCTTT.

The J gene is TRBJ1-2, the V gene TRBV30; 7 nucleotides align to TRBD1. Losses at the gene ends were 2 bases for V and 7 bases for J; bases not matched to a gene: 4. Germline V gene lookup returns CDR1 GTSNPN and CDR2 SVGIG (reference sequence). CDR3 length equals 12 residues. In DNA form, the CDR3 reads TGTGCCTGGAGTACAGGGGACGGTGGCTACACCTTC. It is translated as CAWSTGDGGYTF. The full variable domain, rest sourced from reference TRBV30 and TRBJ1-2, is SQTIHQWPATLVQPVGSPLSLECTVEGTSNPNLYWYRQAAGRGLQLLFYSVGIGQISSEVPQNLSASRPQDRQFILSSKKLLLSDSGFYLCAWSTGDGGYTFGSGTRLTVV.

The chain recombines TRBV5-8 with TRBJ1-5; 9 nucleotides align to TRBD1. Germline lookup yields CDR1 SGHTS and CDR2 YDEGEE. The CDR3 covers 15 residues. Trimming at V came to 7 bases and at J to 1 base, leaving 6 bases not matched to a gene. The CDR3 region has the DNA TGTGCCAGCTCCCCGGGACAGGGCAGCAATCAGCCCCAGCATTTT. Protein sequence: CASSPGQGSNQPQHF.

This clone is classed as medium-sized (0.01 to 0.1%). The CDR3 DNA sequence: TGTGCCAGTAGTATAGTAGGCTACAATGAGCAGTTCTTC. This gives the protein CASSIVGYNEQFF. The chain joins TRBV19 to TRBJ2-1; D is unresolved. This CDR3 is built from 13 residues. Trimming left V 1 base short and J 3 bases short, with 4 bases between. Germline loops: CDR1 LNHDA, CDR2 SQIVND (reference sequence).

CDR3 in amino acids: CASSLGNQPQHF. CDR3 sequence (DNA): TGTGCCAGCAGCTTGGGCAATCAGCCCCAGCATTTT. The gene calls are TRBV5-6 and TRBJ1-5; D ambiguous. Trimming shortened V by 0 bases and J by 2 bases, and 0 bases separated the two germline ends. CDR3 length: 12 residues. Germline V gene data show CDR1 as SGHDT and CDR2 as YYEEEE. Full variable domain (missing parts from reference TRBV5-6 and TRBJ1-5): DAGVTQSPTHLIKTRGQQVTLRCSPKSGHDTVSWYQQALGQGPQFIFQYYEEEERQRGNFPDRFSGHQFPNYSSELNVNALLLGDSALYLCASSLGNQPQHFGDGTRLSIL.

The chain combines TRBV28 with TRBJ2-7; 11 bases match TRBD2. CDR1 MDHEN and CDR2 SYDVKM come from the germline V gene. V was clipped by 5 bases and J by 2 bases; unmatched bases: 5. The CDR3 extends over 15 amino acids. The DNA for the CDR3 is TGTGCCAGCAGTATTAAGGGACTAGCGGCCTACGAGCAGTACTTC. As protein: CASSIKGLAAYEQYF.

The chain is built from TRBV11-3 and TRBJ2-1; D possibly corresponds to TRBD2 (6 bases). This CDR3 comprises 14 residues. Trimming stripped 4 bases from V and 8 bases from J, with 15 bases between. CDR1 is SGHNT and CDR2 is YENEEA in the germline V gene. The CDR3 DNA is TGTGCCAGCAGCTCCCGGGGCGGGGATGATGAGCAGTTCTTC. It encodes CASSSRGGDDEQFF. Using reference TRBV11-3 and TRBJ2-1 for the parts outside the CDR3, the full variable domain is EAGVVQSPRYKIIEKKQPVAFWCNPISGHNTLYWYLQNLGQGPELLIRYENEEAVDDSQLPKDRFSAERLKGVDSTLKIQPAELGDSAVYLCASSSRGGDDEQFFGPGTRLTVL.

This clone was detected a few times. The chain joins TRBV30 to TRBJ2-1, with unresolved D. Trimming removed 5 bases from V and 2 bases from J, with 13 bases in between. Germline values: CDR1 GTSNPN, CDR2 SVGIG (reference sequence). This CDR3 contains 14 residues. In DNA, the CDR3 is TGTGCCTGGTCTTCTTTAGAAGCCTACAATGAGCAGTTCTTC. It translates to CAWSSLEAYNEQFF.

This clone was observed a few times. The V call is TRBV27, the J call TRBJ2-1; the D gene is possibly TRBD2 (6 bases). CDR1 MNHEY and CDR2 SMNVEV come from the germline V gene (reference sequence). With 1 base removed from V and 1 base from J, the gap between germline ends came to 14 bases. CDR3 length equals 17 residues. CDR3 DNA sequence: TGTGCCAGCAGTTTATATTCTAGCGAGAGATCCTACAATGAGCAGTTCTTC. It encodes CASSLYSSERSYNEQFF.

This chain links TRBV18 with TRBJ2-7, with TRBD1 matching 12 bases. With 3 bases clipped from V and 5 bases from J, the junction kept 2 bases outside the gene matches. The CDR3 loop spans 14 amino acids. Looked up from germline, CDR1 is KGHSH and CDR2 is LQKENI. The CDR3 spells CASSPGQGAHEQYF. CDR3 nucleotide sequence: TGTGCCAGCTCACCGGGACAGGGGGCCCACGAGCAGTACTTC.

This chain joins TRBV9 and TRBJ2-5, with TRBD2 as a possible D gene (5 bases). The CDR3 runs to 14 residues. Germline-derived CDR1 and CDR2 are SGDLS and YYNGEE. V lost 2 bases and J lost 5, with 13 bases in between. The chain's CDR3 is CASSVGLERETQYF. DNA of the CDR3: TGTGCCAGCAGCGTTGGACTTGAAAGGGAGACCCAGTACTTC.

As DNA, the CDR3 is TGTGCCAGCGCGCCACCCGACAACTTAAACACCGGGGAGCTGTTTTTT. Protein: CASAPPDNLNTGELFF. The J gene is TRBJ2-2, the V gene TRBV7-3; no clear D gene. This CDR3 comprises 16 residues. Trimming removed 8 bases from V and 2 bases from J, with 18 bases in between. Germline values: CDR1 SGHTA, CDR2 FQGTGA.

This chain uses TRBV4-1 with TRBJ1-2, with TRBD1 as a possible D gene (6 bases). Trimming cost V 3 bases and J 6 bases, with 17 bases left between them. Germline V gives CDR1 MGHRA, CDR2 YSYEKL. The CDR3 is 15 residues long. The chain's CDR3 is CASSQGDNEADGYTF. DNA for the CDR3: TGCGCCAGCAGCCAGGGGGACAACGAGGCAGATGGCTACACCTTC.

This chain joins TRBV29-1 and TRBJ2-7; D unresolved. CDR3 length: 13 amino acids. Germline V gene lookup returns CDR1 SQVTM and CDR2 ANQGSEA. The germline V and J ends were trimmed by 0 bases and 9 bases, with 15 bases remaining between them. The CDR3 sequence is CSVEDGVVSRQYF. The CDR3 nucleotides are TGCAGCGTTGAAGATGGGGTAGTAAGCAGGCAGTACTTC.

This clone appeared a few times. V gene TRBV2 combines with J gene TRBJ2-2, with a possible D match to TRBD1 (5 bases). The V end lost 8 bases, the J end lost 7 bases, and 17 bases lay between the germline ends. The germline CDR1 and CDR2 sequences are SNHLY and FYNNEI. The CDR3 runs to 14 residues. The CDR3 DNA is TGTGCCAGCGTCCCATGGGGTCAGGGCGGGGAGCTGTTTTTT. Translated: CASVPWGQGGELFF.

The chain's CDR3 is CSVEGIRGAHNYGYTF. DNA for the CDR3: TGCAGCGTTGAAGGAATCAGGGGCGCGCATAACTATGGCTACACCTTC. The chain carries TRBV29-1 and TRBJ1-2; TRBD1 might be the D (6 bases). CDR3 length: 16 amino acids. V was trimmed by 1 base and J by 1 base, leaving 16 bases between them. Germline V gene data show CDR1 as SQVTM and CDR2 as ANQGSEA.

This clone was detected only a few times. The chain combines TRBV30 with TRBJ1-2; D is unclear. This CDR3 region has 14 residues. The V gene's germline CDR1 is GTSNPN and CDR2 SVGIG (reference sequence). The V end was cut by 1 base, the J end by 4 bases, with 13 bases between. The CDR3 protein is CAWSDAGPRYGYTF. The DNA of the CDR3 is TGTGCCTGGAGTGACGCCGGGCCTCGCTATGGCTACACCTTC.

This clone has just a few counts. This sequence joins TRBV9 and TRBJ2-7, with 12 bases matching TRBD2. The J segment lost 2 bases and the V segment lost 4 bases, leaving 4 bases of the junction unmatched. From germline, CDR1 is SGDLS and CDR2 YYNGEE. CDR3 length: 15 residues. CDR3 in amino acids: CASSPRLAGAYEQYF. The CDR3 region has the DNA TGTGCCAGCAGCCCTCGACTAGCGGGGGCCTACGAGCAGTACTTC.

This clone was seen a handful of times. The rearrangement uses TRBV19 and TRBJ1-1; perhaps TRBD1 as D (6 bases). Looked up from germline, CDR1 is LNHDA and CDR2 is SQIVND (reference sequence). Trimming cost V 7 bases and J 5 bases, with 14 bases left between them. This CDR3 has 13 amino acids. This CDR3 reads CASNTDQGTEAFF. CDR3 DNA: TGTGCCAGTAATACGGACCAGGGGACTGAAGCTTTCTTT. The complete variable domain, with remaining parts taken from reference TRBV19 and TRBJ1-1, reads DGGITQSPKYLFRKEGQNVTLSCEQNLNHDAMYWYRQDPGQGLRLIYYSQIVNDFQKGDIAEGYSVSREKKESFPLTVTSAQKNPTAFYLCASNTDQGTEAFFGQGTRLTVV.

This clone was counted only a few times. The V and J genes are TRBV18 and TRBJ2-3; D not certain. The CDR3 totals 14 residues. Between the trimmed V and J ends, which lost 3 bases and 2 bases, there was a span of 9 bases. CDR1 is KGHSH and CDR2 is LQKENI in the germline V gene. This CDR3 reads CASSPVSPTDTQYF. In nucleotides, the CDR3 is TGTGCCAGCTCACCGGTCAGTCCCACAGATACGCAGTATTTT.

The rearrangement links TRBV30 to TRBJ2-3; D remains ambiguous. The CDR3 is 11 amino acids. Germline values: CDR1 GTSNPN, CDR2 SVGIG (reference sequence). The V end was cut by 2 bases, the J end by 9 bases, with 9 bases between. The CDR3 DNA reads as TGTGCCTGGAGTCCTCTCAAGACGCAGTATTTT. Residues: CAWSPLKTQYF.